Below are 4 T cell receptor beta chains sequenced from a single sample in a study of blood T cell repertoires in COVID-19. Only in-frame clones appear in the TCRdb table, and some are missing; sequencing was by immunoSEQ multiplex PCR. The sample includes tens of thousands of clones, roughly 80% of them seen just once. Sequenced sample: peripheral blood. Every receptor here comes from a man in his forties with acute or convalescent COVID-19.

This clone has a single count. The chain joins TRBV5-1 to TRBJ1-2; unclear D gene. V lost 2 bases to trimming and J lost 0 bases, with 5 bases between them. This CDR3 is built from 13 residues. Germline-derived CDR1 and CDR2 are SGHRS and YFSETQ. This chain's CDR3 is CASSFQSNYGYTF. CDR3 nucleotides: TGCGCCAGCAGCTTTCAGTCTAACTATGGCTACACCTTC.

This chain connects TRBV30 to TRBJ2-7; TRBD2 matches 9 bases. Germline V gene sequence: CDR1 GTSNPN, CDR2 SVGIG (reference sequence). With 8 bases clipped from V and 9 bases from J, the junction kept 26 bases outside the gene matches. The CDR3 covers 17 residues. CDR3 sequence reads: CALARGGSGSLSTGQYF. The DNA of the CDR3 is TGTGCCCTCGCTCGAGGGGGTAGCGGGAGTCTTTCCACGGGGCAGTACTTC.

The rearrangement links TRBV3-1 (or the pseudogene TRBV3-2) to TRBJ1-1; a possible D gene is TRBD1 (5 bases). V shed 4 bases and J shed 0 bases, with 12 bases lying between them. Germline assignment: CDR1 LGHDT and CDR2 YNNKEL (reference sequence). The CDR3 is 15 residues long. CDR3 bases: TGTGCCAGCAGCCGTAGGGGCCCCATGAACACTGAAGCTTTCTTT. This sequence encodes CASSRRGPMNTEAFF.

J is TRBJ2-7 and V is TRBV6-4; 12 nucleotides match TRBD2. CDR3 length equals 17 residues. Germline V lookup: CDR1 MRHNA, CDR2 SNTAGT. With 0 bases clipped from V and 2 bases from J, the junction kept 5 bases outside the gene matches. Here the CDR3 DNA reads TGTGCCAGCAGTGACTCGAAGACTAGCGGGAGCACCTACGAGCAGTACTTC. This codes for CASSDSKTSGSTYEQYF.